A selection of T cell receptor beta chains follows, all from one sample in a study of blood T cell repertoires in COVID-19. The assay was immunoSEQ multiplex PCR, and TCRdb's table has in-frame clones only and misses some. The top ten hold 2.4% of the sample, which has roughly 250,000 clones, around 89% seen once. The source material was PBMCs or T cells enriched from blood (not recorded which). Every receptor here comes from a woman younger than 35 who had recovered from COVID-19. The CDR3 runs from the conserved cysteine through the conserved F or W. The order of the fields is CDR3 protein, CDR3 DNA, J gene, V gene, clone size, CDR3 length, D gene. The D gene is left open where the match is weak. Size is stated for part of the rows, as once, few or many counts, or as a class when the clone is expanded.

CDR3 protein: CATSSRTASEAFF; CDR3 DNA: TGTGCCACCAGCAGCAGGACAGCCTCTGAAGCTTTCTTT; J gene: TRBJ1-1; V gene: TRBV15; clone size: .; CDR3 length: 13; D gene: .
CDR3 protein: CASSSRVPGGGSSGETQYF; CDR3 DNA: TGCGCCAGCAGCTCCCGTGTCCCGGGCGGGGGCTCGTCAGGAGAGACCCAGTACTTC; J gene: TRBJ2-5; V gene: TRBV5-1; clone size: once; CDR3 length: 19; D gene: .
CDR3 protein: CASSQRTGPGNSPLHF; CDR3 DNA: TGTGCCAGCAGCCAAAGGACAGGCCCTGGGAATTCACCCCTCCACTTT; J gene: TRBJ1-6; V gene: TRBV3-1/TRBV3-2; clone size: .; CDR3 length: 16; D gene: TRBD1
CDR3 protein: CASRGSGANTGELFF; CDR3 DNA: TGTGCCAGCAGGGGATCGGGGGCGAACACCGGGGAGCTGTTTTTT; J gene: TRBJ2-2; V gene: TRBV6-5; clone size: once; CDR3 length: 15; D gene: .
CDR3 protein: CAISGRNTEAFF; CDR3 DNA: TGTGCCATCAGTGGTAGAAACACTGAAGCTTTCTTT; J gene: TRBJ1-1; V gene: TRBV10-3; clone size: .; CDR3 length: 12; D gene: .
CDR3 protein: CASSPELAGISGNTIYF; CDR3 DNA: TGTGCCAGCTCACCAGAACTTGCAGGAATCTCTGGAAACACCATATATTTT; J gene: TRBJ1-3; V gene: TRBV18; clone size: .; CDR3 length: 17; D gene: .
CDR3 protein: CASSRATGSNTGELFF; CDR3 DNA: TGTGCCAGCAGCCGGGCTACAGGTTCGAACACCGGGGAGCTGTTTTTT; J gene: TRBJ2-2; V gene: TRBV5-4; clone size: .; CDR3 length: 16; D gene: .
CDR3 protein: CASGIVRGGNEQFF; CDR3 DNA: TGTGCCAGCGGGATAGTCAGGGGTGGGAATGAGCAGTTCTTC; J gene: TRBJ2-1; V gene: TRBV11-2; clone size: .; CDR3 length: 14; D gene: .
CDR3 protein: CASSRHGGTYNEQFF; CDR3 DNA: TGTGCCAGCAGTCGACACGGGGGGACCTACAATGAGCAGTTCTTC; J gene: TRBJ2-1; V gene: TRBV28; clone size: .; CDR3 length: 15; D gene: TRBD2
CDR3 protein: CASSTGDGNEKLFF; CDR3 DNA: TGTGCCAGCAGTACAGGGGACGGTAATGAAAAACTGTTTTTT; J gene: TRBJ1-4; V gene: TRBV6-5; clone size: .; CDR3 length: 14; D gene: TRBD1
CDR3 protein: CASSPATGNDGYTF; CDR3 DNA: TGTGCCAGCAGCCCCGCGACAGGGAACGATGGCTACACCTTC; J gene: TRBJ1-2; V gene: TRBV4-2; clone size: .; CDR3 length: 14; D gene: TRBD1
CDR3 protein: CASSSGGQSTDTQYF; CDR3 DNA: TGCGCCAGCAGCTCTGGAGGACAGAGCACAGATACGCAGTATTTT; J gene: TRBJ2-3; V gene: TRBV5-1; clone size: .; CDR3 length: 15; D gene: .
CDR3 protein: CASSTRSGGGPTGELFF; CDR3 DNA: TGTGCCAGTAGTACTCGTAGCGGGGGGGGACCCACCGGGGAGCTGTTTTTT; J gene: TRBJ2-2; V gene: TRBV19; clone size: .; CDR3 length: 17; D gene: TRBD2
CDR3 protein: CASSRTGLAPPETQYF; CDR3 DNA: TGTGCCAGCAGCCGAACGGGACTAGCTCCACCGGAGACCCAGTACTTC; J gene: TRBJ2-5; V gene: TRBV3-1/TRBV3-2; clone size: .; CDR3 length: 16; D gene: TRBD2
CDR3 protein: CASSFTTVSYEQYF; CDR3 DNA: TGTGCCAGCAGCTTTACCACAGTCTCCTACGAGCAGTACTTC; J gene: TRBJ2-7; V gene: TRBV28; clone size: .; CDR3 length: 14; D gene: .
CDR3 protein: CARRTGTEAFF; CDR3 DNA: TGTGCCAGAAGGACAGGCACTGAAGCTTTCTTT; J gene: TRBJ1-1; V gene: TRBV2; clone size: once; CDR3 length: 11; D gene: TRBD1
CDR3 protein: CASKKRGGYTDTQYF; CDR3 DNA: TGTGCCAGCAAGAAGAGGGGGGGATACACAGATACGCAGTATTTT; J gene: TRBJ2-3; V gene: TRBV11-2; clone size: .; CDR3 length: 15; D gene: .
CDR3 protein: CAVGQGNTEAFF; CDR3 DNA: TGTGCCGTCGGACAGGGGAACACTGAAGCTTTCTTT; J gene: TRBJ1-1; V gene: TRBV10-3; clone size: .; CDR3 length: 12; D gene: TRBD1
CDR3 protein: CASSRRQGYGYTF; CDR3 DNA: TGTGCCAGCAGTCGGAGACAGGGCTATGGCTACACCTTC; J gene: TRBJ1-2; V gene: TRBV6-4; clone size: .; CDR3 length: 13; D gene: TRBD1
CDR3 protein: CASNPGQGVSDTQYF; CDR3 DNA: TGTGCCAGCAACCCGGGACAGGGAGTTTCAGATACGCAGTATTTT; J gene: TRBJ2-3; V gene: TRBV7-8; clone size: once; CDR3 length: 15; D gene: TRBD1
CDR3 protein: CASSRKDRVSYNEQFF; CDR3 DNA: TGTGCCAGCAGCCGAAAGGACAGGGTGAGTTACAATGAGCAGTTCTTC; J gene: TRBJ2-1; V gene: TRBV16; clone size: .; CDR3 length: 16; D gene: TRBD1
CDR3 protein: CASSFNAGGQTDTQYF; CDR3 DNA: TGCGCCAGCAGCTTCAACGCGGGGGGGCAAACAGATACGCAGTATTTT; J gene: TRBJ2-3; V gene: TRBV5-1; clone size: .; CDR3 length: 16; D gene: TRBD2
CDR3 protein: CASSPRQGAETQYF; CDR3 DNA: TGCGCCAGCAGCCCCAGACAGGGGGCGGAGACCCAGTACTTC; J gene: TRBJ2-5; V gene: TRBV5-1; clone size: .; CDR3 length: 14; D gene: TRBD1
CDR3 protein: CASTLTGPYGYTF; CDR3 DNA: TGTGCCAGCACCCTGACAGGGCCCTATGGCTACACCTTC; J gene: TRBJ1-2; V gene: TRBV12-3/TRBV12-4; clone size: .; CDR3 length: 13; D gene: TRBD1
CDR3 protein: CASSQAGTSGGYEQYF; CDR3 DNA: TGTGCCAGCAGCCAGGCCGGGACTAGCGGGGGATACGAGCAGTACTTC; J gene: TRBJ2-7; V gene: TRBV4-2; clone size: once; CDR3 length: 16; D gene: TRBD2
CDR3 protein: CASSKTGTEAFF; CDR3 DNA: TGTGCCAGCAGCAAGACAGGGACTGAAGCTTTCTTT; J gene: TRBJ1-1; V gene: TRBV4-2; clone size: .; CDR3 length: 12; D gene: TRBD1
CDR3 protein: CASSLNSRRLAGGPDTQYF; CDR3 DNA: TGCGCCAGCAGCTTGAACTCACGACGACTAGCGGGGGGGCCAGATACGCAGTATTTT; J gene: TRBJ2-3; V gene: TRBV5-1; clone size: .; CDR3 length: 19; D gene: TRBD2
CDR3 protein: CAWSPPGAVNTGELFF; CDR3 DNA: TGTGCCTGGAGTCCCCCTGGGGCGGTGAACACCGGGGAGCTGTTTTTT; J gene: TRBJ2-2; V gene: TRBV30; clone size: .; CDR3 length: 16; D gene: .
CDR3 protein: CASSVQGNNYGYTF; CDR3 DNA: TGTGCCAGCAGTGTACAGGGGAATAACTATGGCTACACCTTC; J gene: TRBJ1-2; V gene: TRBV6-6; clone size: .; CDR3 length: 14; D gene: TRBD1
CDR3 protein: CASSLGGGGVTEAFF; CDR3 DNA: TGTGCCAGCAGCTTGGGAGGGGGTGGGGTAACTGAAGCTTTCTTT; J gene: TRBJ1-1; V gene: TRBV7-8; clone size: .; CDR3 length: 15; D gene: .
CDR3 protein: CSVRVEYGYTF; CDR3 DNA: TGCAGCGTTCGTGTAGAGTATGGCTACACCTTC; J gene: TRBJ1-2; V gene: TRBV29-1; clone size: .; CDR3 length: 11; D gene: .
CDR3 protein: CASSAPGTVWQYF; CDR3 DNA: TGCGCCAGCAGCGCGCCGGGGACAGTTTGGCAGTACTTC; J gene: TRBJ2-7; V gene: TRBV5-1; clone size: .; CDR3 length: 13; D gene: TRBD1
CDR3 protein: CASSQGGGRSYNEQFF; CDR3 DNA: TGTGCCAGCAGCCAAGGCGGGGGCCGCTCCTACAATGAGCAGTTCTTC; J gene: TRBJ2-1; V gene: TRBV4-2; clone size: .; CDR3 length: 16; D gene: .
CDR3 protein: CASSSTFMSGRFNTGELFF; CDR3 DNA: TGTGCCAGCAGCTCCACTTTTATGAGCGGGAGATTTAACACCGGGGAGCTGTTTTTT; J gene: TRBJ2-2; V gene: TRBV7-9; clone size: .; CDR3 length: 19; D gene: TRBD2
CDR3 protein: CASPEDLNSYEQYF; CDR3 DNA: TGTGCCAGCCCAGAGGACTTAAACTCCTACGAGCAGTACTTC; J gene: TRBJ2-7; V gene: TRBV7-2; clone size: .; CDR3 length: 14; D gene: .
CDR3 protein: CASSLQGAREKLFF; CDR3 DNA: TGTGCCAGCAGCCTACAGGGGGCGCGGGAAAAACTGTTTTTT; J gene: TRBJ1-4; V gene: TRBV28; clone size: .; CDR3 length: 14; D gene: TRBD1
CDR3 protein: CASSWTSSETQYF; CDR3 DNA: TGTGCCAGCAGCTGGACTAGCTCCGAGACCCAGTACTTC; J gene: TRBJ2-5; V gene: TRBV7-9; clone size: .; CDR3 length: 13; D gene: TRBD2
CDR3 protein: CASSEGLNSPLHF; CDR3 DNA: TGTGCCAGCAGTGAAGGACTTAATTCACCCCTCCACTTT; J gene: TRBJ1-6; V gene: TRBV6-1; clone size: .; CDR3 length: 13; D gene: .
CDR3 protein: CASSPAREHRNGYTF; CDR3 DNA: TGTGCCAGCAGTCCCGCTAGAGAGCACAGGAATGGCTACACCTTC; J gene: TRBJ1-2; V gene: TRBV6-5; clone size: .; CDR3 length: 15; D gene: .
CDR3 protein: CASSVGGHLSSTDTQYF; CDR3 DNA: TGTGCCAGCAGCGTAGGGGGACACCTATCTAGCACAGATACGCAGTATTTT; J gene: TRBJ2-3; V gene: TRBV9; clone size: .; CDR3 length: 17; D gene: .
CDR3 protein: CSVAVDRVDSGYTF; CDR3 DNA: TGCAGCGTGGCGGTGGACAGGGTCGATTCAGGCTACACCTTC; J gene: TRBJ1-2; V gene: TRBV29-1; clone size: .; CDR3 length: 14; D gene: TRBD1
CDR3 protein: CASSLIGMSNEKLFF; CDR3 DNA: TGCGCCAGCAGCTTGATCGGGATGTCTAATGAAAAACTGTTTTTT; J gene: TRBJ1-4; V gene: TRBV5-1; clone size: .; CDR3 length: 15; D gene: .
CDR3 protein: CASSFSQGFDGYTF; CDR3 DNA: TGCGCCAGCAGCTTCAGCCAGGGCTTTGATGGCTACACCTTC; J gene: TRBJ1-2; V gene: TRBV5-1; clone size: once; CDR3 length: 14; D gene: .
CDR3 protein: CASRVLAGGHSEQFF; CDR3 DNA: TGTGCCAGCAGGGTCCTAGCGGGGGGGCATAGTGAGCAGTTCTTC; J gene: TRBJ2-1; V gene: TRBV6-5; clone size: .; CDR3 length: 15; D gene: TRBD2
CDR3 protein: CASGADRVETQYF; CDR3 DNA: TGTGCTAGTGGTGCTGACAGGGTCGAGACCCAGTACTTC; J gene: TRBJ2-5; V gene: TRBV12-5; clone size: .; CDR3 length: 13; D gene: TRBD1
CDR3 protein: CASSLTGSNYGYTF; CDR3 DNA: TGTGCCAGCAGTTTAACAGGGTCTAACTATGGCTACACCTTC; J gene: TRBJ1-2; V gene: TRBV28; clone size: few; CDR3 length: 14; D gene: .
CDR3 protein: CASTPSPGEGELFF; CDR3 DNA: TGTGCCAGCACCCCCTCCCCAGGGGAGGGGGAGCTGTTTTTT; J gene: TRBJ2-2; V gene: TRBV11-1; clone size: .; CDR3 length: 14; D gene: .
CDR3 protein: CASSWRPFDSPLHF; CDR3 DNA: TGTGCCAGCAGCTGGAGGCCCTTTGACTCACCCCTCCACTTT; J gene: TRBJ1-6; V gene: TRBV7-2; clone size: .; CDR3 length: 14; D gene: .
CDR3 protein: CASSSRFGGYTF; CDR3 DNA: TGTGCCAGCAGTAGCCGATTCGGGGGCTACACCTTC; J gene: TRBJ1-2; V gene: TRBV12-3/TRBV12-4; clone size: .; CDR3 length: 12; D gene: .
CDR3 protein: CASSDDRAGYTF; CDR3 DNA: TGCGCCAGCAGTGACGACAGGGCTGGCTACACCTTC; J gene: TRBJ1-2; V gene: TRBV10-1; clone size: .; CDR3 length: 12; D gene: TRBD1
CDR3 protein: CASSLEGAASGANVLTF; CDR3 DNA: TGCGCCAGCAGCTTGGAGGGGGCGGCCTCTGGGGCCAACGTCCTGACTTTC; J gene: TRBJ2-6; V gene: TRBV5-1; clone size: .; CDR3 length: 17; D gene: TRBD1